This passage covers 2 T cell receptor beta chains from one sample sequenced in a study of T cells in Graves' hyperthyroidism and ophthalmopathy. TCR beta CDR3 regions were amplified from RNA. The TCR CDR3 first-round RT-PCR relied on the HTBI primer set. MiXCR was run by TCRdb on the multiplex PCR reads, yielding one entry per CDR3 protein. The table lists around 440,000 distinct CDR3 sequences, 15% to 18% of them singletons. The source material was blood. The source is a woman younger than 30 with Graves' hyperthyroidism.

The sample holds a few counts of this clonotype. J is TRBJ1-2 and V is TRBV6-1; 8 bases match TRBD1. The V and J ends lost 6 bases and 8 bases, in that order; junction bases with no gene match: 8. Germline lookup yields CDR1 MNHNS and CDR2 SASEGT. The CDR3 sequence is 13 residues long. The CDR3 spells CASREDRARGYTF. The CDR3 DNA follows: TGTGCCAGCAGGGAGGACAGGGCGAGGGGCTACACCTTC.

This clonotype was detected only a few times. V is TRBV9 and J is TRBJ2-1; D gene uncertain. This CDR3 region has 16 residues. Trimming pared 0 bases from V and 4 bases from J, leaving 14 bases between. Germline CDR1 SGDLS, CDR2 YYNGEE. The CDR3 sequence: CASSVGSPTVYNEQFF. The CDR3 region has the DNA TGTGCCAGCAGCGTAGGAAGCCCGACCGTTTACAATGAGCAGTTCTTC.